The 29 T cell receptor beta chains in this list originate from one sample, sequenced in a study of cytomegalovirus exposure and HLA in healthy donors. The PCR used 60 Vbeta and 13 Jbeta primers. Here immunoSEQ multiplex PCR was the method, and the copy in TCRdb shows in-frame clones only, minus some. The data show some 120,000 clones, less than 85% seen once. The specimen was PBMCs. Receptors originate from a female donor in good health and CMV-seronegative.

The chain combines TRBV4-2 with TRBJ1-5; TRBD1 agrees at 11 bases. There are 22 residues in the CDR3. The ends lost 0 bases at V and 0 bases at J; junction bases unmatched: 16. Germline CDR1 LGHNA, CDR2 YNFKEQ. The DNA for the CDR3 is TGTGCCAGCAGCCAAGATGGAGGAGATTGGACAGGGGGCAAATATAGCAATCAGCCCCAGCATTTT. This codes for CASSQDGGDWTGGKYSNQPQHF.

This chain links TRBV28 with TRBJ2-5; weak D call: TRBD2 (5 bases). Germline CDR1 and CDR2: MDHEN and SYDVKM. Trimming shortened V by 3 bases and J by 1 base, and 12 bases separated the two germline ends. This CDR3 has 15 residues. Here the CDR3 DNA reads TGTGCCAGCAGTTTGAGGGCAGGCCCCCAAGAGACCCAGTACTTC. Translated, it gives CASSLRAGPQETQYF.

Turning to this clone: Germline is not matched at one junction end, which may reflect a read error. This chain connects TRBV5-6 to TRBJ1-1; 9 bases agree with TRBD1. Germline CDR1 and CDR2: SGHDT and YYEEEE. This CDR3 region has 14 residues. This CDR3 reads CASSSGKGTGHTIF. CDR3 bases: TGTGCCAGCAGTTCCGGGAAAGGGACAGGGCATACTATTTTT. The whole variable domain, filled in from reference TRBV5-6 and TRBJ1-1, reads DAGVTQSPTHLIKTRGQQVTLRCSPKSGHDTVSWYQQALGQGPQFIFQYYEEEERQRGNFPDRFSGHQFPNYSSELNVNALLLGDSALYLCASSSGKGTGHTIFGQGTRLTVV.

The chain has TRBV18 and TRBJ2-1; 12 positions match TRBD2. Germline lookup yields CDR1 KGHSH and CDR2 LQKENI. This CDR3 region has 16 residues. V lost 6 bases, J lost 6 bases, and 9 bases stayed unmatched. CDR3 coding DNA: TGTGCCAGCTCCCAGAGGACTAGCGGGACGGGCAATGAGCAGTTCTTC. Its protein is CASSQRTSGTGNEQFF.

The V and J genes are TRBV5-1 and TRBJ2-1, with TRBD1 identical over 7 bases. The germline V gene has CDR1 SGHRS and CDR2 YFSETQ. V dropped 4 bases and J dropped 3; count of bases not matched to a gene: 4. This CDR3 is built from 14 residues. The CDR3 loop is CASSPGTVYNEQFF. The CDR3 bases are TGCGCCAGCAGCCCCGGGACAGTCTACAATGAGCAGTTCTTC.

V gene TRBV28 combines with J gene TRBJ1-1, with D perhaps TRBD1 (5 bases). Trimming cost V 6 bases and J 1 base, with 12 bases left between them. The CDR3 is 14 amino acids. Germline V gene lookup returns CDR1 MDHEN and CDR2 SYDVKM. The CDR3 region is CASSPGGPNTEAFF. In DNA form, the CDR3 reads TGTGCCAGCAGCCCGGGGGGACCGAACACTGAAGCTTTCTTT.

The V call is TRBV2, the J call TRBJ2-2; 14 bases are shared with TRBD2. This CDR3 is 18 amino acids long. Germline V gives CDR1 SNHLY, CDR2 FYNNEI. J was trimmed by 1 base and V by 6 bases; bases with no gene match: 7. The CDR3 loop reads CASRGTSGSSLNTGELFF. The CDR3 nucleotides read TGTGCCAGCAGGGGGACTAGCGGGAGTAGTTTGAACACCGGGGAGCTGTTTTTT.

The chain employs TRBV18 and TRBJ1-3; D is unclear. The germline V gene encodes CDR1 KGHSH and CDR2 LQKENI. The CDR3 has 17 amino acids. V gave up 2 bases and J gave up 0 bases, with 14 bases separating them. CDR3 amino acids: CASSPSRGRPSGNTIYF. The CDR3 coding sequence is TGTGCCAGCTCACCATCCCGGGGTAGACCCTCTGGAAACACCATATATTTT. Complete variable domain (other parts from reference TRBV18 and TRBJ1-3): NAGVMQNPRHLVRRRGQEARLRCSPMKGHSHVYWYRQLPEEGLKFMVYLQKENIIDESGMPKERFSAEFPKEGPSILRIQQVVRGDSAAYFCASSPSRGRPSGNTIYFGEGSWLTVV.

This clone has a single count. V usage is TRBV5-1 and J usage is TRBJ2-7; 15 bases match TRBD2. CDR3 length: 16 amino acids. Germline assignment: CDR1 SGHRS and CDR2 YFSETQ. With V trimmed by 3 bases and J by 4 bases, 5 bases remained unmatched. The CDR3 region is CASSSAGLAGGYEQYF. Written as DNA, the CDR3 is TGCGCCAGCAGCTCCGCCGGACTAGCGGGGGGGTACGAGCAGTACTTC.

This chain joins TRBV14 and TRBJ2-5; TRBD1 might be the D (5 bases). V shed 4 bases and J shed 7 bases, with 19 bases lying between them. The germline V gene encodes CDR1 SGHDN and CDR2 FVKESK. CDR3 length: 15 residues. The CDR3 coding sequence is TGTGCCAGCAGCCCCCTTGGGGCCCCTGCTGCGACCCAGTACTTC. As protein: CASSPLGAPAATQYF.

The J gene is TRBJ1-2, the V gene TRBV6-5, with D uncertain. Per the germline V gene, CDR1 is MNHEY and CDR2 is SVGAGI. The CDR3 is 13 residues long. Trimming removed 6 bases at V and 0 bases at J, with 8 bases between. For the CDR3, the DNA is TGTGCCAGCAGACGGGGATCTAACTATGGCTACACCTTC. This translates into CASRRGSNYGYTF.

This clone was recorded a few times. V is TRBV5-4 and J is TRBJ2-1, with 10 bases lining up with TRBD2. Per the germline V gene, CDR1 is SGHNT and CDR2 is YYREEE (reference sequence). The CDR3 length is 16 residues. J gave up 2 bases and V 3 bases, and 5 bases lay outside the gene matches. The CDR3 DNA is TGTGCCAGCAGCTCTGGGACTAGCGAGACCTACAATGAGCAGTTCTTC. The encoded protein is CASSSGTSETYNEQFF.

The chain recombines TRBV5-5 with TRBJ2-5; D might be TRBD1 (6 bases). V was shortened by 2 bases and J by 5 bases, with 16 bases between the two germline ends. In germline, CDR1 is SGHKS, CDR2 YYEKEE (reference sequence). There are 15 residues in the CDR3. The CDR3 region has the DNA TGTGCCAGCAGCTTCGAAGGGGGATTAGGGGAGACCCAGTACTTC. Its translation: CASSFEGGLGETQYF.

The chain recombines TRBV19 with TRBJ2-3, with 7 bases matching TRBD1. Germline V gene lookup returns CDR1 LNHDA and CDR2 SQIVND (reference sequence). J gave up 4 bases and V 4 bases, and 5 bases lay outside the gene matches. The length of the CDR3 is 14 residues. The CDR3 loop reads CASSTGQAADTQYF. The CDR3 DNA sequence: TGTGCCAGTAGTACCGGACAGGCGGCAGATACGCAGTATTTT. Filled out from reference TRBV19 and TRBJ2-3, the complete variable domain reads DGGITQSPKYLFRKEGQNVTLSCEQNLNHDAMYWYRQDPGQGLRLIYYSQIVNDFQKGDIAEGYSVSREKKESFPLTVTSAQKNPTAFYLCASSTGQAADTQYFGPGTRLTVL.

V gene TRBV7-8 combines with J gene TRBJ2-7; 12 bases line up with TRBD2. CDR1 and CDR2 from the germline V gene are SGHVS and FQNEAQ. V was pared by 3 bases and J by 5 bases, with 11 bases of the junction left unmatched. The CDR3 extends over 17 amino acids. CDR3 amino acids: CASSLILGTSGHHEQYF. CDR3 coding DNA: TGTGCCAGCAGCTTGATCTTAGGGACTAGCGGGCATCACGAGCAGTACTTC. Based on the CDR3 plus reference TRBV7-8 and TRBJ2-7, the full variable domain is GAGVSQSPRYKVAKRGQDVALRCDPISGHVSLFWYQQALGQGPEFLTYFQNEAQLDKSGLPSDRFFAERPEGSVSTLKIQRTQQEDSAVYLCASSLILGTSGHHEQYFGPGTRLTVT.

This clone was detected only once. This chain links TRBV7-3 with TRBJ2-3, with TRBD1 matching 9 bases. The trim removed 5 bases at V and 1 base at J, leaving 1 base unmatched. This CDR3 contains 14 residues. The V gene's germline CDR1 is SGHTA and CDR2 FQGTGA. The CDR3 bases are TGTGCCAGCAGCCGGACAGGGGGCACAGATACGCAGTATTTT. It specifies CASSRTGGTDTQYF.

The genes are TRBV5-1 and TRBJ1-5; D is undetermined. The V gene lost 0 bases and the J gene lost 2 bases, with 9 bases spanning the gap. The germline V gene encodes CDR1 SGHRS and CDR2 YFSETQ. The CDR3 has 15 residues. The chain's CDR3 is CASSLDAGRNQPQHF. CDR3 DNA: TGCGCCAGCAGCTTGGACGCAGGCCGCAATCAGCCCCAGCATTTT.

This chain links TRBV2 with TRBJ1-2; 8 bases line up with TRBD1. The CDR3 runs to 15 residues. The germline V gene encodes CDR1 SNHLY and CDR2 FYNNEI. Unmatched junction bases numbered 10, after V lost 6 bases and J lost 4 bases. The CDR3 DNA sequence: TGTGCCAGCAGCCCAGTGGGCGGGACAGGCTATGGCTACACCTTC. Its translation: CASSPVGGTGYGYTF.

J is TRBJ2-1 and V is TRBV2; 10 bases map to TRBD2. This CDR3 has 15 residues. CDR1 and CDR2 (germline): SNHLY, FYNNEI. V shed 4 bases, J shed 7 bases, and the junction held 7 bases outside the gene matches. CDR3 protein: CASSVGLAGENEQFF. The CDR3 DNA is TGTGCCAGCAGTGTTGGGCTAGCGGGAGAAAATGAGCAGTTCTTC.

The chain carries TRBV5-6 and TRBJ2-7, with TRBD1 as a possible D gene (5 bases). The germline CDR1 and CDR2 sequences are SGHDT and YYEEEE. Trimming left V 1 base short and J 2 bases short, with 10 bases between. CDR3 length: 14 residues. Written as DNA, the CDR3 is TGTGCCAGCAGCTTGTATCCAGGGACCTACGAGCAGTACTTC. Its protein product is CASSLYPGTYEQYF.

The genes are TRBV25-1 and TRBJ1-4, with D perhaps TRBD1 (6 bases). Germline CDR1 reads MGHDK; CDR2 reads SYGVNS. CDR3 size: 15 residues. V lost 7 bases, J lost 5 bases, and 17 bases lay in between. The DNA of the CDR3 is TGTGCCAGCATGGGGGCTCAGGCTCAAAATGAAAAACTGTTTTTT. This codes for CASMGAQAQNEKLFF.

As DNA, the CDR3 is TGTGCCAGCTCCCAGGCGGCAGGGGGCGGCTACACCTTC. It specifies CASSQAAGGGYTF. The chain combines TRBV6-5 with TRBJ1-2; 8 bases are a match to TRBD1. This CDR3 has 13 residues. V lost 8 bases and J lost 8; bases outside the gene matches: 10. Per the germline V gene, CDR1 is MNHEY and CDR2 is SVGAGI.

As DNA, the CDR3 is TGTGCCAGCAGTGGGAGCGGGGGGCAGCCCTACGAGCAGTACTTC. Amino acids: CASSGSGGQPYEQYF. The gene calls are TRBV6-5 and TRBJ2-7; 9 bases align to TRBD2. The CDR3 contains 15 residues. Per germline, CDR1 MNHEY and CDR2 SVGAGI. With V trimmed by 5 bases and J by 2 bases, 7 bases remained unmatched.

In DNA form, the CDR3 reads TGTGCCAGCAGTCCGCCCGGGACAGTGAACACTGAAGCTTTCTTT. Protein product: CASSPPGTVNTEAFF. The chain links TRBV6-6 to TRBJ1-1; 7 bases fit TRBD1. The CDR3 runs to 15 residues. Germline assignment: CDR1 MNHNY and CDR2 SVGAGI (reference sequence). Trimming removed 5 bases from V and 0 bases from J; junction bases left unmatched: 6.

This rearrangement joins TRBV6-1 to TRBJ2-7; 7 positions match TRBD2. This CDR3 is 11 amino acids long. Germline-derived CDR1 and CDR2 are MNHNS and SASEGT. The V segment lost 8 bases and the J segment 3 bases; nucleotides outside the gene matches: 1. For the CDR3, the DNA is TGTGCCAGCGGGGAGGGCTACGAGCAGTACTTC. This sequence encodes CASGEGYEQYF.

V and J are TRBV20-1 and TRBJ1-2, with a tentative D call TRBD1 (5 bases). The V gene lost 3 bases and the J gene lost 12 bases, with 11 bases spanning the gap. CDR1 is DFQATT and CDR2 is SNEGSKA in the germline V gene (reference sequence). This CDR3 is built from 10 residues. The CDR3 coding sequence is TGCAGTGCTAGTATATTAGGGGACACCTTC. Amino acid sequence: CSASILGDTF.

The V gene is TRBV11-2, the J gene TRBJ1-1; D may be TRBD1 (5 bases). The CDR3 has 15 residues. The germline CDR1 and CDR2 sequences are SGHAT and FQNNGV. Trimming shortened V by 5 bases and J by 1 base, and 14 bases separated the two germline ends. The CDR3 sequence is CASSKTVNQNTEAFF. The CDR3 DNA sequence: TGTGCCAGCAGCAAGACAGTTAACCAGAACACTGAAGCTTTCTTT.

V gene TRBV20-1 combines with J gene TRBJ2-5; 7 positions match TRBD2. In germline, CDR1 is DFQATT, CDR2 SNEGSKA (reference sequence). The length of the CDR3 is 11 residues. The V and J ends lost 6 bases and 4 bases, in that order; junction bases with no gene match: 2. CDR3 coding DNA: TGCAGTGCACGGGGGGTAGAGACCCAGTACTTC. This encodes CSARGVETQYF.

The chain carries TRBV9 and TRBJ2-3, with a tentative D call TRBD1 (5 bases). V gave up 0 bases and J gave up 0 bases, with 8 bases separating them. Germline V gene lookup returns CDR1 SGDLS and CDR2 YYNGEE. CDR3 length equals 15 residues. The CDR3 sequence is CASSVGRQSTDTQYF. The CDR3 coding sequence is TGTGCCAGCAGCGTAGGGAGACAGAGCACAGATACGCAGTATTTT.